These 9 T cell receptor beta chains share one sample of origin, sequenced in a study of cytomegalovirus exposure and HLA in healthy donors. Use of 60 Vbeta and 13 Jbeta primers characterized the PCR. Produced via immunoSEQ multiplex PCR; TCRdb's table is partial and in-frame only. The data show about 190,000 clones, with around 75% seen just once and about 2% held by the top ten. Sequencing input: PBMCs. The receptors here all came from a woman aged 25 to 45 in good health and CMV-seronegative.

The V call is TRBV4-1, the J call TRBJ2-7; TRBD2 agrees at 7 bases. This CDR3 comprises 15 residues. The germline V gene encodes CDR1 MGHRA and CDR2 YSYEKL. V shed 0 bases and J 5 bases; nucleotides not matched to a gene: 7. CDR3 amino acids: CASSQEGGRVDEQYF. CDR3 DNA sequence: TGCGCCAGCAGCCAAGAGGGAGGGAGGGTCGACGAGCAGTACTTC.

The chain joins TRBV27 to TRBJ1-6; 10 bases are shared with TRBD1. CDR3 length: 15 residues. The germline V gene encodes CDR1 MNHEY and CDR2 SMNVEV (reference sequence). Trimming removed 2 bases from V and 10 bases from J; junction bases left unmatched: 5. CDR3 sequence reads: CASSLRDRGSSPLHF. Here the CDR3 DNA reads TGTGCCAGCAGTTTACGGGACAGGGGTTCCTCACCCCTCCACTTT.

In this sample, this clone turned up once. CDR3 bases: TGTGCCAGCAGCTTAGCGGTCGGGTCCGGCAATGAGCAGTTCTTC. This codes for CASSLAVGSGNEQFF. The chain carries TRBV7-9 and TRBJ2-1; D gene unclear. This CDR3 is built from 15 residues. Per germline, CDR1 SEHNR and CDR2 FQNEAQ (reference sequence). V dropped 0 bases and J dropped 6 bases, with 12 bases sitting between them.

V gene TRBV18 combines with J gene TRBJ1-5; 7 bases are shared with TRBD1. The CDR3 runs 16 residues. Germline trimming cut 3 bases from V and 5 bases from J; bases unmatched to any gene: 10. Germline CDR1 and CDR2: KGHSH and LQKENI. The CDR3 DNA reads as TGTGCCAGCTCACCCCGCCAAGGGGGCTCCGATCAGCCCCAGCATTTT. The encoded protein is CASSPRQGGSDQPQHF. The entire variable domain, with the rest obtained from reference TRBV18 and TRBJ1-5, is as follows: NAGVMQNPRHLVRRRGQEARLRCSPMKGHSHVYWYRQLPEEGLKFMVYLQKENIIDESGMPKERFSAEFPKEGPSILRIQQVVRGDSAAYFCASSPRQGGSDQPQHFGDGTRLSIL.

The rearrangement uses TRBV15 and TRBJ1-1, with D tentatively TRBD1 (5 bases). The V gene lost 8 bases and the J gene lost 0 bases, with 10 bases spanning the gap. The CDR3 runs 13 residues. Looked up from germline, CDR1 is LNHNV and CDR2 is YYDKDF (reference sequence). The CDR3 spells CATGANMNTEAFF. CDR3 sequence (DNA): TGTGCCACCGGGGCGAACATGAACACTGAAGCTTTCTTT.

This clone was observed a handful of times. This rearrangement joins TRBV5-1 to TRBJ2-5, with 10 bases fitting TRBD2. This CDR3 contains 15 residues. Germline-derived CDR1 and CDR2 are SGHRS and YFSETQ. Losses at the gene ends were 1 base for V and 5 bases for J; bases not matched to a gene: 5. The CDR3 DNA follows: TGCGCCAGCAGCTTGAGTACTAGCGGGGCTGAGACCCAGTACTTC. As protein: CASSLSTSGAETQYF.

This rearrangement joins TRBV19 to TRBJ2-3; tentatively, D is TRBD2 (6 bases). The CDR3 runs to 15 residues. Germline CDR1 reads LNHDA; CDR2 reads SQIVND (reference sequence). The V end lost 5 bases, the J end lost 0 bases, and 12 bases lay between the germline ends. The CDR3 region has the DNA TGTGCCAGTAGTCTTAGACTAGTCAGCACAGATACGCAGTATTTT. Amino acid sequence: CASSLRLVSTDTQYF.

The chain carries TRBV19 and TRBJ1-2, with D possibly being TRBD1 (5 bases). Germline V gene sequence: CDR1 LNHDA, CDR2 SQIVND (reference sequence). The CDR3 is 15 amino acids. V dropped 2 bases and J dropped 4 bases, with 14 bases sitting between them. The CDR3 DNA follows: TGTGCCAGTAGTATACCCATAGGACAAGGCTATGGCTACACCTTC. It specifies CASSIPIGQGYGYTF.

The rearrangement uses TRBV30 and TRBJ1-2, with 9 bases matching TRBD1. The V segment lost 4 bases and the J segment 3 bases; nucleotides outside the gene matches: 9. CDR1 is GTSNPN, CDR2 SVGIG, per germline (reference sequence). The CDR3 contains 15 residues. The CDR3 DNA reads TGTGCCTGGAACGTCAAGACAGGGGGGGACTATGGCTACACCTTC. Residues: CAWNVKTGGDYGYTF.